The 5 T cell receptor beta chains below come from one sample, sequenced in a study of CD8 T cells in Susac syndrome. With random hexamers, reverse transcription was performed on roughly 0.5 to 1 ug of RNA. TCRdb re-called the immunoSEQ multiplex PCR reads through MiXCR, storing one row per CDR3 protein. This table holds about 240,000 distinct CDR3 sequences, about 96% found once. Sequenced: CD4+ T cells from PBMCs. Receptors originate from a human donor with Susac syndrome.

The table lists this clonotype with a count of one. The chain couples TRBV20-1 to TRBJ1-1; no clear D gene. The germline V gene encodes CDR1 DFQATT and CDR2 SNEGSKA (reference sequence). The V gene lost 1 base and the J gene lost 0 bases, with 9 bases spanning the gap. This CDR3 contains 14 residues. The CDR3 here is CSARGQPLNTEAFF. The CDR3 nucleotides are TGCAGTGCTAGAGGTCAACCTCTGAACACTGAAGCTTTCTTT.

V usage is TRBV10-3 and J usage is TRBJ1-2, with D possibly TRBD1 on 5 matching bases. The CDR3 sequence is 13 residues long. Between the trimmed V and J ends, which lost 4 bases and 4 bases, there was a span of 10 bases. Germline CDR1 ENHRY, CDR2 SYGVKD. In nucleotides, the CDR3 is TGTGCCATCAGTGGGCAGGGTTCCTATGGCTACACCTTC. This codes for CAISGQGSYGYTF.

This chain joins TRBV28 and TRBJ1-1; D remains unclear. Germline values: CDR1 MDHEN, CDR2 SYDVKM. The CDR3 consists of 15 residues. V was clipped by 4 bases and J by 2 bases, with 14 bases between them. This CDR3 reads CASSSISFVNTEAFF. In DNA, the CDR3 is TGTGCCAGCAGTTCGATCAGCTTTGTTAACACTGAAGCTTTCTTT.

This clonotype has a single count. This chain joins TRBV5-4 and TRBJ2-2; TRBD1 agrees at 8 bases. The germline gives CDR1 SGHNT, CDR2 YYREEE (reference sequence). Unmatched junction bases numbered 3, after V lost 3 bases and J lost 5 bases. This CDR3 has 14 residues. The DNA for the CDR3 is TGTGCCAGCAGCTGGACAGGGCGAACCGGGGAGCTGTTTTTT. Translation gives CASSWTGRTGELFF. Using reference TRBV5-4 and TRBJ2-2 for the parts outside the CDR3, the full variable domain is ETGVTQSPTHLIKTRGQQVTLRCSSQSGHNTVSWYQQALGQGPQFIFQYYREEENGRGNFPPRFSGLQFPNYSSELNVNALELDDSALYLCASSWTGRTGELFFGEGSRLTVL.

The J gene is TRBJ1-5, the V gene TRBV20-1; a weak D match, TRBD1 (6 bases). V lost 5 bases and J 5 bases, leaving 13 bases between the germline ends. This CDR3 contains 13 residues. Germline-derived CDR1 and CDR2 are DFQATT and SNEGSKA (reference sequence). The CDR3 reads CSALQGGDQPQHF. DNA for the CDR3: TGCAGTGCTTTACAGGGAGGGGATCAGCCCCAGCATTTT.